Presented here are 27 T cell receptor beta chains from one specimen sequenced in a study of shared clonotypes between healthy human individuals. The table came from immunoSEQ multiplex PCR; TCRdb's copy has only in-frame clones and leaves some out. The data show some 2 million clones, less than 95% seen once. Terminally differentiated effector memory CD45RA+ cells were left out of the naive CD8 fraction, which was CD45RO-negative and positively selected for CCR7. The specimen sequenced was naive CD8+ T cells sorted from blood. The origin of the receptors is a man in his late teens or twenties in good health.

This chain joins TRBV7-9 and TRBJ2-2; 13 bases are shared with TRBD2. Germline V gene data show CDR1 as SEHNR and CDR2 as FQNEAQ (reference sequence). The CDR3 is made up of 18 amino acids. V dropped 6 bases and J dropped 2; count of bases not matched to a gene: 9. DNA of the CDR3: TGTGCCAGCAGTGAACTAGCGGGAGGGCCACATAACACCGGGGAGCTGTTTTTT. Protein: CASSELAGGPHNTGELFF.

The chain links TRBV27 to TRBJ2-7; D gene unclear. The V gene's germline CDR1 is MNHEY and CDR2 SMNVEV (reference sequence). This CDR3 has 15 residues. V gave up 5 bases and J gave up 4 bases, with 18 bases separating them. The CDR3 protein is CASSPHQVQEYEQYF. The CDR3 DNA is TGTGCCAGCAGTCCACACCAGGTGCAGGAGTACGAGCAGTACTTC.

V usage is TRBV7-6 and J usage is TRBJ1-4; D call uncertain. Per the germline V gene, CDR1 is SGHVS and CDR2 is FNYEAQ. This CDR3 contains 12 residues. V gave up 5 bases and J gave up 6 bases, with 7 bases separating them. CDR3 DNA sequence: TGTGCCAGCAGCCAGCCAGATGAAAAACTGTTTTTT. Amino acid sequence: CASSQPDEKLFF.

CDR3 sequence (DNA): TGCGCCAGCAGCCAAGAGGGCTGGACTGAAGCTTTCTTT. Its translation is CASSQEGWTEAFF. This chain connects TRBV4-3 to TRBJ1-1, with no clear D. There are 13 residues in the CDR3. The germline CDR1 and CDR2 sequences are LGHNA and YSLEER. The ends were cut back, 0 bases at V and 5 bases at J, with 7 bases in the middle.

The chain links TRBV7-9 to TRBJ1-2; a possible D gene is TRBD1 (5 bases). The CDR3 is made up of 13 amino acids. Trimming removed 5 bases at V and 7 bases at J, with 14 bases between. Germline loops: CDR1 SEHNR, CDR2 FQNEAQ (reference sequence). The CDR3 DNA is TGTGCCAGCAGCCTCGGGACCCACCTTGGCTACACCTTC. Translation gives CASSLGTHLGYTF.

The gene calls are TRBV6-6 and TRBJ2-7, with D perhaps being TRBD1 or TRBD2 (5 bases each). Germline assignment: CDR1 MNHNY and CDR2 SVGAGI (reference sequence). The CDR3 has 16 residues. Between the trimmed V and J ends, which lost 5 bases and 0 bases, there was a span of 17 bases. CDR3 protein: CASSATGTPSSYEQYF. CDR3 coding DNA: TGTGCCAGCAGTGCAACCGGGACGCCTAGCTCCTACGAGCAGTACTTC.

This clone was observed many times. The J gene is TRBJ1-6, the V gene TRBV6-6; D ambiguous. Trimming cost V 4 bases and J 6 bases, with 10 bases left between them. The CDR3 consists of 14 residues. In germline, CDR1 is MNHNY, CDR2 SVGAGI (reference sequence). The CDR3 coding sequence is TGTGCCAGCAGTTCTCCGGGCTCTAATTCACCCCTCCACTTT. Amino acid sequence: CASSSPGSNSPLHF.

The chain recombines TRBV9 with TRBJ2-1; no definite D call. Germline V gene sequence: CDR1 SGDLS, CDR2 YYNGEE. This CDR3 is built from 13 residues. V was trimmed by 0 bases and J by 7 bases, leaving 8 bases between them. CDR3: CASSVGFRNEQFF. The CDR3 bases are TGTGCCAGCAGCGTAGGTTTCCGTAATGAGCAGTTCTTC.

To note about this clone: In the same sample, other DNA sequences code for this CDR3. The chain combines TRBV5-6 with TRBJ2-5, with D possibly TRBD1 on 5 matching bases. The length of the CDR3 is 14 residues. Germline lookup yields CDR1 SGHDT and CDR2 YYEEEE. The ends were cut back, 0 bases at V and 2 bases at J, with 8 bases in the middle. CDR3 in DNA: TGTGCCAGCAGCTTGGGTACAGGACAAGAGACCCAGTACTTC. Translated, it gives CASSLGTGQETQYF.

This chain uses TRBV27 with TRBJ1-2; D is perhaps TRBD1 (5 bases). In germline, CDR1 is MNHEY, CDR2 SMNVEV (reference sequence). The CDR3 is 16 residues long. V was cut by 5 bases and J by 4 bases, with 20 bases left in between. The CDR3 protein is CASSATGGIGAYGYTF. The CDR3, as DNA: TGTGCCAGCAGTGCGACGGGGGGTATAGGGGCCTATGGCTACACCTTC.

This rearrangement joins TRBV19 to TRBJ2-1, with D maybe TRBD2 (6 bases). The CDR3 is 14 amino acids. The V gene lost 11 bases and the J gene lost 0 bases, with 14 bases spanning the gap. Germline V gene data show CDR1 as LNHDA and CDR2 as SQIVND (reference sequence). CDR3 region: CAAGRESSYNEQFF. The CDR3 DNA is TGTGCCGCCGGACGGGAGAGCTCCTACAATGAGCAGTTCTTC.

Note on this clone: The sample holds other DNA sequences that translate to the same CDR3. The CDR3 DNA reads TGTGCCAGCAGCTGGGGGACAGGGGCCTACGAGCAGTACTTC. This translates into CASSWGTGAYEQYF. V is TRBV7-2 and J is TRBJ2-7, with TRBD1 matching over 10 bases. The V segment lost 4 bases and the J segment 2 bases; nucleotides outside the gene matches: 2. This CDR3 is 14 amino acids long. The germline CDR1 and CDR2 sequences are SGHTA and FQGNSA.

In regard to this clone: The sample has other DNA sequences that encode this CDR3 too. This rearrangement joins TRBV5-1 to TRBJ1-1; D remains unclear. Trimming left V 0 bases short and J 2 bases short, with 5 bases between. This CDR3 region has 13 residues. Germline values: CDR1 SGHRS, CDR2 YFSETQ. CDR3 DNA: TGCGCCAGCAGCTTGGGCGGTAACACTGAAGCTTTCTTT. It codes for CASSLGGNTEAFF.

This chain joins TRBV10-1 and TRBJ2-7; a possible D gene is TRBD2 (5 bases). V lost 4 bases, J lost 2 bases, and 12 bases lay in between. This CDR3 is 14 amino acids long. The germline gives CDR1 WNHNN, CDR2 SYGVQD (reference sequence). In DNA form, the CDR3 reads TGCGCCAGCAGTGCAACGGGAAGCACCTACGAGCAGTACTTC. As protein: CASSATGSTYEQYF.

The V gene is TRBV30, the J gene TRBJ1-4, with D possibly matching TRBD1 (6 bases). Trimming removed 3 bases at V and 0 bases at J, with 11 bases between. The CDR3 totals 15 residues. Germline V gene data show CDR1 as GTSNPN and CDR2 as SVGIG (reference sequence). CDR3 loop: CAWSRTGSTNEKLFF. CDR3 DNA: TGTGCCTGGAGCCGCACAGGGTCAACTAATGAAAAACTGTTTTTT.

This chain links TRBV5-5 with TRBJ2-7; no clear D gene. This CDR3 has 14 amino acids. Germline CDR1 is SGHKS and CDR2 is YYEKEE (reference sequence). The V and J ends lost 4 bases and 1 base respectively, with 12 bases between them. CDR3 DNA sequence: TGTGCCAGCAGCCTTATACAGATATCCTACGAGCAGTACTTC. Its protein product is CASSLIQISYEQYF. The variable domain in full, completed from reference TRBV5-5 and TRBJ2-7, reads DAGVTQSPTHLIKTRGQQVTLRCSPISGHKSVSWYQQVLGQGPQFIFQYYEKEERGRGNFPDRFSARQFPNYSSELNVNALLLGDSALYLCASSLIQISYEQYFGPGTRLTVT.

This rearrangement joins TRBV19 to TRBJ1-5; the D is unclear. Germline lookup yields CDR1 LNHDA and CDR2 SQIVND (reference sequence). The CDR3 runs to 14 residues. V was pared by 3 bases and J by 5 bases, with 11 bases between. The CDR3 sequence: CASSIEGSHQPQHF. Written as DNA, the CDR3 is TGTGCCAGTAGTATTGAGGGAAGTCATCAGCCCCAGCATTTT.

The chain recombines TRBV2 with TRBJ2-7; D is unresolved. Trimming pared 3 bases from V and 3 bases from J, leaving 6 bases between. From germline, CDR1 is SNHLY and CDR2 FYNNEI. CDR3 length: 12 residues. CDR3 protein: CASSDRNYEQYF. CDR3 sequence (DNA): TGTGCCAGCAGTGACAGAAACTACGAGCAGTACTTC.

With respect to this clone: Other DNA sequences from this sample encode an identical CDR3 as well. The CDR3 sequence: CASSLGADTQYF. The CDR3 DNA reads TGTGCCAGCAGCTTGGGGGCAGATACGCAGTATTTT. The J gene is TRBJ2-3, the V gene TRBV7-9; D might be TRBD1 or TRBD2, each matching 5 bases. CDR3 size: 12 residues. V lost 3 bases and J lost 4, with 5 bases in between. CDR1 and CDR2 from the germline V gene are SEHNR and FQNEAQ (reference sequence).

The CDR3: CASSSDRESQNTEAFF. In DNA form, the CDR3 reads TGTGCCAGCAGTTCCGACAGGGAATCCCAAAACACTGAAGCTTTCTTT. This rearrangement joins TRBV28 to TRBJ1-1; TRBD1 aligns across 7 bases. Germline V CDR1 and CDR2: MDHEN, SYDVKM. This CDR3 spans 16 amino acids. Trimming removed 4 bases from V and 2 bases from J; junction bases left unmatched: 10.

The chain recombines TRBV5-1 with TRBJ2-7, with 8 bases aligning to TRBD2. The length of the CDR3 is 14 residues. Germline V CDR1 and CDR2: SGHRS, YFSETQ. J lost 4 bases, V lost 3 bases, and 6 bases had no gene match. Here the CDR3 reads CASSWGLGGYEQYF. Here the CDR3 DNA reads TGCGCCAGCAGCTGGGGACTAGGAGGGTACGAGCAGTACTTC.

V usage is TRBV10-3 and J usage is TRBJ2-1, with D tentatively TRBD1 (5 bases). V shed 0 bases and J shed 5 bases, with 11 bases lying between them. Germline assignment: CDR1 ENHRY and CDR2 SYGVKD. CDR3 length: 15 amino acids. CDR3 in DNA: TGTGCCATCAGTGAGTCTTCGACAGAAGACAATGAGCAGTTCTTC. Translation gives CAISESSTEDNEQFF.

V usage is TRBV11-1 and J usage is TRBJ2-7; no reliable D call. The CDR3 has 12 residues. V was cut by 1 base and J by 11 bases, with 12 bases left in between. Germline V gene sequence: CDR1 SGHAT, CDR2 FQDESV (reference sequence). The DNA for the CDR3 is TGTGCCAGCAGCTTAGGATCTGGGCGTAAGTACTTC. This gives the protein CASSLGSGRKYF. The full variable domain, with the rest looked up from reference TRBV11-1 and TRBJ2-7, is EAEVAQSPRYKITEKSQAVAFWCDPISGHATLYWYRQILGQGPELLVQFQDESVVDDSQLPKDRFSAERLKGVDSTLKIQPAELGDSAMYLCASSLGSGRKYFGPGTRLTVT.

A word on this clone: Sequence at one end of the junction differs from germline and may be a read error. The chain combines TRBV5-6 with TRBJ2-7; 11 bases align to TRBD2. CDR1 is SGHDT and CDR2 is YYEEEE in the germline V gene. This CDR3 contains 17 residues. DNA of the CDR3: TGTGCCAGCACCTTGGGGCTAGCGGGGGGTTACTCCTACGAGCAGTACTTC. It translates to CASTLGLAGGYSYEQYF.

This clone is a singleton in its sample. Other DNA sequences in this specimen translate into the identical CDR3. V usage is TRBV27 and J usage is TRBJ2-3; D not certain. Germline values: CDR1 MNHEY, CDR2 SMNVEV (reference sequence). Trimming removed 8 bases at V and 1 base at J, with 4 bases between. The CDR3 has 11 residues. In nucleotides, the CDR3 is TGTGCCAGCCGGGGCACAGATACGCAGTATTTT. This sequence encodes CASRGTDTQYF.

Regarding this clone: The sample contains more than one DNA sequence encoding this CDR3. This chain links TRBV13 with TRBJ2-7; D is undetermined. The germline V gene encodes CDR1 PRHDT and CDR2 FYEKMQ (reference sequence). The CDR3 is 14 residues long. Trimming shortened V by 0 bases and J by 0 bases, and 6 bases separated the two germline ends. The CDR3 region has the DNA TGTGCCAGCAGCTTAGGCGGTAGCTCCTACGAGCAGTACTTC. Amino acids: CASSLGGSSYEQYF.

V is TRBV6-6 and J is TRBJ2-7; D is tentatively TRBD1 or TRBD2 (5 bases each). The ends were cut back, 8 bases at V and 6 bases at J, with 14 bases in the middle. CDR1 MNHNY and CDR2 SVGAGI come from the germline V gene (reference sequence). This CDR3 is built from 12 residues. The CDR3 nucleotides read TGTGCCAGCCGGGACCCCACCGGCGAGCAGTACTTC. Encoded protein: CASRDPTGEQYF.